These 3 T cell receptor beta chains share one sample of origin, sequenced in a study of cytotoxic CD8 clonotypes in ibrutinib-treated CLL. The repertoire was sequenced with immunoSEQ multiplex PCR; TCRdb's copy has only in-frame clones and lacks some. The sample includes about 150,000 clones, 76% of them seen just once. The sequencing used PBMCs, collected after 24 months of ibrutinib treatment. Source of these receptors: a human donor with chronic lymphocytic leukemia.

On this clone itself: Different DNA sequences within this sample yield the same CDR3. The CDR3 DNA sequence: TGTGCCAGCAGTACTAGCGGGAGGGGGTCCTACAATGAGCAGTTCTTC. The encoded protein is CASSTSGRGSYNEQFF. The V and J genes are TRBV28 and TRBJ2-1, with TRBD2 identical over 13 bases. Germline-derived CDR1 and CDR2 are MDHEN and SYDVKM. There are 16 residues in the CDR3. V shed 5 bases, J shed 1 base, and the junction held 2 bases outside the gene matches.

This sequence joins TRBV28 and TRBJ2-7; D ambiguous. CDR3 length equals 14 residues. Trimming removed 6 bases at V and 0 bases at J, with 12 bases between. The germline gives CDR1 MDHEN, CDR2 SYDVKM. CDR3 in DNA: TGTGCCAGCAGCCGCCCAGCTCACTCCTACGAGCAGTACTTC. Protein product: CASSRPAHSYEQYF.

This chain joins TRBV13 and TRBJ2-7; 9 nucleotides line up with TRBD2. This CDR3 is 15 amino acids long. Per germline, CDR1 PRHDT and CDR2 FYEKMQ (reference sequence). J was trimmed by 4 bases and V by 0 bases; bases with no gene match: 4. The CDR3 DNA follows: TGTGCCAGCAGCTTAGGGCTAGCGGGGTCGTACGAGCAGTACTTC. As protein: CASSLGLAGSYEQYF.